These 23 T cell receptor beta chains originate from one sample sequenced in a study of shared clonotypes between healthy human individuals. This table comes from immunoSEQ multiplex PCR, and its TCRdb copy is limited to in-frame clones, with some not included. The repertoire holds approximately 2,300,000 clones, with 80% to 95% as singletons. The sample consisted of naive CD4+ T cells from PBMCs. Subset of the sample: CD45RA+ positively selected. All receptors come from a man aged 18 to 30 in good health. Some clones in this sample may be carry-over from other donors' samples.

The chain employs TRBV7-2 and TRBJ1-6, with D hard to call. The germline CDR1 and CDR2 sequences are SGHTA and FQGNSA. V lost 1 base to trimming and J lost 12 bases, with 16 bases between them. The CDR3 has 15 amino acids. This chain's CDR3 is CASSLERLPFQPLHF. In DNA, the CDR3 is TGTGCCAGCAGCTTAGAACGGCTCCCCTTTCAACCCCTCCACTTT.

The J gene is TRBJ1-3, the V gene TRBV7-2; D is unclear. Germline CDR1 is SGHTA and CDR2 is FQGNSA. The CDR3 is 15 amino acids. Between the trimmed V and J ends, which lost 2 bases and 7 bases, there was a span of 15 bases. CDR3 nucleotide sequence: TGTGCCAGCAGCTTAAGCCCCTCTCTGGGGAACACCATATATTTT. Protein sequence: CASSLSPSLGNTIYF.

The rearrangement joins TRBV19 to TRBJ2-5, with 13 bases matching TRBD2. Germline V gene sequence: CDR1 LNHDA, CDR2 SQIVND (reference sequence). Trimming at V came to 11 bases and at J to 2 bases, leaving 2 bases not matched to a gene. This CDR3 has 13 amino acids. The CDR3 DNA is TGTGCCTCGGGACTAGCGGGACAAGAGACCCAGTACTTC. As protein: CASGLAGQETQYF.

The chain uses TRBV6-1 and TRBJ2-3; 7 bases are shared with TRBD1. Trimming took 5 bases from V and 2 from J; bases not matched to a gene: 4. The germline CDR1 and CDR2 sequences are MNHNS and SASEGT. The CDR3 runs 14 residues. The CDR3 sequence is CASSLTGFTDTQYF. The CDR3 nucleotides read TGTGCCAGCAGTTTGACAGGGTTCACAGATACGCAGTATTTT.

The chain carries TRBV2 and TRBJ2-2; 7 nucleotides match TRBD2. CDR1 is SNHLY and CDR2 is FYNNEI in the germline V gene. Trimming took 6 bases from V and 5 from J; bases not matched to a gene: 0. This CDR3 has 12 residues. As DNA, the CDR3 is TGTGCCAGCAGGCGGGAGACCGGGGAGCTGTTTTTT. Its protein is CASRRETGELFF.

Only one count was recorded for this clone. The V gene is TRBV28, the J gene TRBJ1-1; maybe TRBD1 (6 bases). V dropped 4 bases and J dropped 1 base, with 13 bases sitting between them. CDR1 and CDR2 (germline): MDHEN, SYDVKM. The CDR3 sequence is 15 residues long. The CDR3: CASSWGASGNTEAFF. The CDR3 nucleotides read TGTGCCAGCAGTTGGGGGGCGAGCGGGAACACTGAAGCTTTCTTT.

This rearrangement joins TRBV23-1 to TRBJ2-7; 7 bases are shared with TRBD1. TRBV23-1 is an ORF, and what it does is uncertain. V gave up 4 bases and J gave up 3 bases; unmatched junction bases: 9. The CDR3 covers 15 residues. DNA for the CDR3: TGCGCCAGCAGTCTCCCTCGGGGACAGCTCTACGAGCAGTACTTC. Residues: CASSLPRGQLYEQYF.

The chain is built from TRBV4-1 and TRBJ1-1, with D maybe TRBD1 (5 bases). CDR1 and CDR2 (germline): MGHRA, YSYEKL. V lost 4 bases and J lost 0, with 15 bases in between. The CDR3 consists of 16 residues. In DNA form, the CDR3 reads TGCGCCAGCAGCCGCGGGGGGGATGCCGTGAACACTGAAGCTTTCTTT. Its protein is CASSRGGDAVNTEAFF.

The CDR3: CASSPGQLLQETQYF. CDR3 nucleotides: TGTGCCAGCAGCCCTGGACAGTTACTACAAGAGACCCAGTACTTC. The chain has TRBV7-3 and TRBJ2-5, with D tentatively TRBD1 (6 bases). V lost 5 bases to trimming and J lost 2 bases, with 15 bases between them. The CDR3 is made up of 15 amino acids. Germline loops: CDR1 SGHTA, CDR2 FQGTGA.

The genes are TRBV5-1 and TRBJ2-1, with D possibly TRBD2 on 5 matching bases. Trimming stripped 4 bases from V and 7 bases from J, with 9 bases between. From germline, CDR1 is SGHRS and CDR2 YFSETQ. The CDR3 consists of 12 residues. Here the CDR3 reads CASSTQRNEQFF. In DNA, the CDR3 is TGCGCCAGCAGCACGCAGCGGAATGAGCAGTTCTTC.

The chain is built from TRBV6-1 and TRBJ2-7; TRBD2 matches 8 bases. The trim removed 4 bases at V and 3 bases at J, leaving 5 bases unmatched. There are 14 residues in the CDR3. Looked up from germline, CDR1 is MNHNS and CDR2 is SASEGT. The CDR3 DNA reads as TGTGCCAGCAGTGCGGGACTAGGCAGCTACGAGCAGTACTTC. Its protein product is CASSAGLGSYEQYF.

CDR3 loop: CASSLGGSGLGNEQFF. In nucleotides, the CDR3 is TGTGCCAGCAGCTTGGGAGGTAGCGGCCTGGGGAATGAGCAGTTCTTC. V usage is TRBV5-4 and J usage is TRBJ2-1, with a tentative D call TRBD2 (6 bases). V gave up 0 bases and J gave up 7 bases, with 17 bases separating them. The germline V gene encodes CDR1 SGHNT and CDR2 YYREEE (reference sequence). The CDR3 length is 16 residues.

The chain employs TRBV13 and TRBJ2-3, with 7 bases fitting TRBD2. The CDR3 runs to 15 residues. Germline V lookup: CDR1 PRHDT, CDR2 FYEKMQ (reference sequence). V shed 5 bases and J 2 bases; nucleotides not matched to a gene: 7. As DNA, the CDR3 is TGTGCCAGCAGCCCGCGGACTAGACACACAGATACGCAGTATTTT. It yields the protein CASSPRTRHTDTQYF.

The CDR3 sequence: CASSLRGTNEQFF. The CDR3 DNA follows: TGTGCCAGCAGCCTCCGGGGGACTAATGAGCAGTTCTTC. The chain uses TRBV28 and TRBJ2-1, with D maybe TRBD2 (6 bases). This CDR3 is 13 amino acids long. The germline CDR1 and CDR2 sequences are MDHEN and SYDVKM. Trimming shortened V by 6 bases and J by 7 bases, and 13 bases separated the two germline ends. Full variable domain (missing parts from reference TRBV28 and TRBJ2-1): DVKVTQSSRYLVKRTGEKVFLECVQDMDHENMFWYRQDPGLGLRLIYFSYDVKMKEKGDIPEGYSVSREKKERFSLILESASTNQTSMYLCASSLRGTNEQFFGPGTRLTVL.

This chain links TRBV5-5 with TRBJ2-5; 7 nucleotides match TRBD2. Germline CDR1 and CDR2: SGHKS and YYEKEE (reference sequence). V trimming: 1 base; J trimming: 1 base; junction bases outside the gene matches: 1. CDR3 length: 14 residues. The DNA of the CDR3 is TGTGCCAGCAGCTTGTGGACTAGCCAAGAGACCCAGTACTTC. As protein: CASSLWTSQETQYF.

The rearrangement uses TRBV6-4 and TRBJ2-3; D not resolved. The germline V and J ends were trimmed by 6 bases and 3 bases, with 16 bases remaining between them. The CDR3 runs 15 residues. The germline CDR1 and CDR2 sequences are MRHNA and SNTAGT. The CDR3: CASREHHLGTDTQYF. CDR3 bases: TGTGCCAGCAGGGAACACCATTTGGGAACAGATACGCAGTATTTT.

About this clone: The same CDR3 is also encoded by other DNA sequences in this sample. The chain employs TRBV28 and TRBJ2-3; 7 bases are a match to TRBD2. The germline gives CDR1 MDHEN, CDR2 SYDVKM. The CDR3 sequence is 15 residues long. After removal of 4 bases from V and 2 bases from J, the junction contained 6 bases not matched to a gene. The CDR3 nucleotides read TGTGCCAGCAGTTCGTCTAGCGGTTACACAGATACGCAGTATTTT. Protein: CASSSSSGYTDTQYF.

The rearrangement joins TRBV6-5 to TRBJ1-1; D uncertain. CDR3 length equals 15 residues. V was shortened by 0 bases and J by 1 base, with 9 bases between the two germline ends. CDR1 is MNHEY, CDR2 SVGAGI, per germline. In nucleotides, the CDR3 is TGTGCCAGCAGTTACTCGATTATGAGGAACACTGAAGCTTTCTTT. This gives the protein CASSYSIMRNTEAFF.

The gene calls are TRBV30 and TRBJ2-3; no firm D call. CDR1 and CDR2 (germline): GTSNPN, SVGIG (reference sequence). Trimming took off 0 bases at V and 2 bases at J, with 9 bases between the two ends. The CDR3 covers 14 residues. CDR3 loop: CAWSVWTTTDTQYF. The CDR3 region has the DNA TGTGCCTGGAGTGTATGGACCACCACAGATACGCAGTATTTT.

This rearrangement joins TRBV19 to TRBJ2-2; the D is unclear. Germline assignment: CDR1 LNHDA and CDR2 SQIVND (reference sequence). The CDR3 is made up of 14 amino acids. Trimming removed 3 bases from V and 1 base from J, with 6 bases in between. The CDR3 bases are TGTGCCAGTAGTATCTACAGGAACACCGGGGAGCTGTTTTTT. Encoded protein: CASSIYRNTGELFF.

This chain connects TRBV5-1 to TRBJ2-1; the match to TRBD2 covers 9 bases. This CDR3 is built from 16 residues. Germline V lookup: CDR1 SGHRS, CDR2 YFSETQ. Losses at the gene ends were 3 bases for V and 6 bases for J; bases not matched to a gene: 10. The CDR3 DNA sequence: TGCGCCAGCAGCTGGCGGGAGGGTAGAGGCCTCAATGAGCAGTTCTTC. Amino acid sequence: CASSWREGRGLNEQFF.

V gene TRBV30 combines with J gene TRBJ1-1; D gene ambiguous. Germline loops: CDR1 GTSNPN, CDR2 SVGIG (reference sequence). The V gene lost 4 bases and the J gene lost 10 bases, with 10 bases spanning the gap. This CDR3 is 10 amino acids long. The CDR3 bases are TGTGCCTGGATAAGTCGGGGAGCTTTCTTT. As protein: CAWISRGAFF.

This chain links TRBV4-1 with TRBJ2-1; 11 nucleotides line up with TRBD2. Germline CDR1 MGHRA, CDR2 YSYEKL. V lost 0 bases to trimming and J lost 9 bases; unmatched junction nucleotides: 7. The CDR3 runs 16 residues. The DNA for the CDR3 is TGCGCCAGCAGCCAAGATAGCGGGAGGGCCGGGACTGAGCAGTTCTTC. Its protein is CASSQDSGRAGTEQFF.